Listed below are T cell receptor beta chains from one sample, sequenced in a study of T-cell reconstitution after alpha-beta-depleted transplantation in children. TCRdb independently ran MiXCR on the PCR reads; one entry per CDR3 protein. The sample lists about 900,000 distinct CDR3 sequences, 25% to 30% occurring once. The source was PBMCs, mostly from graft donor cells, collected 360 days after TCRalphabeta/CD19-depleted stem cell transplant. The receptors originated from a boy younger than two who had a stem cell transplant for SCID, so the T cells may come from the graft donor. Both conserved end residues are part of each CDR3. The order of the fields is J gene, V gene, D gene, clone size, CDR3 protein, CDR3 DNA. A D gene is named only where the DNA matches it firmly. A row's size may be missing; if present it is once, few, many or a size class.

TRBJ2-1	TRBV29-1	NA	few	CSVENAAPF	TGCAGCGTTGAAAATGCAGCACCCTTC
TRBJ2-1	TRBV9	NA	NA	CASSARQSTYNEQFF	TGTGCCAGCAGCGCCCGACAGAGCACCTACAATGAGCAGTTCTTC
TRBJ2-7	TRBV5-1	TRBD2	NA	CASSIKAGLAGYEQYF	TGCGCCAGCAGTATAAAAGCGGGACTAGCGGGCTACGAGCAGTACTTC
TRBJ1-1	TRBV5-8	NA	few	CASSLGFMNTEAFF	TGTGCCAGCAGCTTGGGTTTCATGAACACTGAAGCTTTCTTT
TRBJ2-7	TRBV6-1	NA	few	CASSPITGRYEQYF	TGTGCCAGCAGTCCGATTACAGGGAGGTACGAGCAGTACTTC
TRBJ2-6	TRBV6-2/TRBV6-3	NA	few	CASQRRVPNVLTF	TGTGCCTCCCAACGCCGGGTACCCAACGTCCTGACTTTC
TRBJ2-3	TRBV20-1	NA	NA	CSVYRAWGGTDTQYF	TGCAGTGTTTACAGGGCTTGGGGCGGCACAGATACGCAGTATTTT
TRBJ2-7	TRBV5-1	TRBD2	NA	CASSLDPGGGIYEQYF	TGCGCCAGCAGCTTGGACCCTGGCGGGGGGATCTACGAGCAGTACTTC
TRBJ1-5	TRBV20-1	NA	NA	CSASYLLSNQPQHF	TGCAGTGCTTCATACCTGCTAAGCAATCAGCCCCAGCATTTT
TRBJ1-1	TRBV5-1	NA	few	CASSHVTLRDGAFF	TGCGCCAGCAGCCATGTGACACTTCGGGATGGAGCTTTCTTT
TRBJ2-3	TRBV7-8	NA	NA	CASSSLGGGTDTQYF	TGTGCCAGCAGCTCCCTAGGGGGAGGCACAGATACGCAGTATTTT
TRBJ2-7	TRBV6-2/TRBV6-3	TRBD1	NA	CASSPTGGAFEQYF	TGTGCCAGCAGTCCCACAGGGGGCGCATTCGAGCAGTACTTC
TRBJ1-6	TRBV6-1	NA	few	CASKRSVSYNSPLHF	TGTGCCAGCAAGAGGAGCGTCTCCTATAATTCACCCCTCCACTTT
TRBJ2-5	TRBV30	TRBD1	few	CAWSLDRVETQYF	TGTGCCTGGAGTCTGGACAGGGTGGAGACCCAGTACTTC
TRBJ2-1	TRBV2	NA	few	CASRIGSSYNEQFF	TGTGCCAGCAGGATCGGGAGCTCCTACAATGAGCAGTTCTTC
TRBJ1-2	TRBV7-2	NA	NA	CASSLAPLGYGYTF	TGTGCCAGCAGCTTAGCCCCCTTGGGATATGGCTACACCTTC
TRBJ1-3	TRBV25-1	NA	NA	CASSRGNSGNTIYF	TGTGCCAGCAGTCGCGGGAACTCTGGAAACACCATATATTTT
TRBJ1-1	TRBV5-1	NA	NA	CASSLGGGHPTEAFF	TGCGCCAGCAGCTTAGGGGGGGGACACCCCACTGAAGCTTTCTTT
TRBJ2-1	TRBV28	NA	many	CASSGPPGSGWGDEQFF	TGTGCCAGCAGTGGGCCGCCGGGTAGCGGCTGGGGGGATGAGCAGTTCTTC
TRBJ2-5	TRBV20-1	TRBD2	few	CSAKRGVGKTQYF	TGCAGTGCTAAGCGGGGGGTAGGAAAGACCCAGTACTTC
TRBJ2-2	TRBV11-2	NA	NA	CASSLGHSDTGELFF	TGTGCCAGCAGCTTAGGGCACTCGGACACCGGGGAGCTGTTTTTT
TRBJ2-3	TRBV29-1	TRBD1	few	CSVQTGRRDTQYF	TGCAGCGTGCAGACAGGGAGAAGAGATACGCAGTATTTT
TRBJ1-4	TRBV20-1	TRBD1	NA	CSASPGTGGEKLFF	TGCAGTGCTAGCCCCGGGACAGGGGGTGAAAAACTGTTTTTT
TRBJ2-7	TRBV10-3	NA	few	CAISEAQGTEQYF	TGTGCCATCAGTGAGGCACAGGGCACAGAGCAGTACTTC
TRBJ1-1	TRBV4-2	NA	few	CASSQGRDGDTEAFF	TGTGCCAGCAGCCAAGGGAGGGACGGTGACACTGAAGCTTTCTTT
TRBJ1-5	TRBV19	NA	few	CASSSRDGYSNQPQHF	TGTGCCAGTAGTTCCAGGGACGGATATAGCAATCAGCCCCAGCATTTT
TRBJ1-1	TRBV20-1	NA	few	CSATSGRQEAFF	TGCAGTGCAACCTCCGGCCGACAGGAAGCTTTCTTT
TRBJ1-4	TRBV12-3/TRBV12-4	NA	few	CASSPWFSANEKLFF	TGTGCCAGCAGTCCCTGGTTTTCCGCTAATGAAAAACTGTTTTTT
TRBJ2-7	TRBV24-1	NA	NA	CANFSGCPYEQYF	TGTGCCAACTTTTCGGGATGTCCCTACGAGCAGTACTTC
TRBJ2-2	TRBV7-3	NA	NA	CASSSIPGAGELFF	TGTGCCAGCAGCTCTATCCCCGGAGCCGGGGAGCTGTTTTTT
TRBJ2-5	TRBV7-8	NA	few	CASSLVYQVWAVEETQYF	TGTGCCAGCAGCTTAGTGTATCAGGTGTGGGCAGTAGAAGAGACCCAGTACTTC
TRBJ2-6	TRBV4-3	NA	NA	CASSHLGRSKANVLTF	TGCGCCAGCAGCCATCTGGGGCGCAGTAAAGCCAACGTCCTGACTTTC
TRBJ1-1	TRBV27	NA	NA	CASSPVGVWATEAFF	TGTGCCAGCAGCCCAGTCGGGGTATGGGCAACTGAAGCTTTCTTT
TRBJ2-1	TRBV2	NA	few	CASSFVVYNEQFF	TGTGCCAGCAGTTTTGTAGTCTACAATGAGCAGTTCTTC
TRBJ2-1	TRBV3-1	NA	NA	CASSRDSEYNEQFF	TGTGCCAGCAGCCGAGATAGCGAGTACAATGAGCAGTTCTTC
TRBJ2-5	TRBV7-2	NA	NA	CASSLEAGGSQYF	TGTGCCAGCAGCTTAGAGGCGGGCGGTTCCCAGTACTTC
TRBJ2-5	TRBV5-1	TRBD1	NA	CASSLGDRVLETQYF	TGCGCCAGCAGCCTGGGGGACAGGGTCTTGGAGACCCAGTACTTC
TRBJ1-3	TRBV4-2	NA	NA	CASSQDGGAPGNTIYF	TGTGCCAGCAGCCAAGATGGCGGGGCGCCTGGAAACACCATATATTTT
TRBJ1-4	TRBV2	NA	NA	CASSDWGIGNEKLFF	TGTGCCAGCAGTGACTGGGGAATAGGTAATGAAAAACTGTTTTTT
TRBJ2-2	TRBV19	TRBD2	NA	CASSPRLAGGIANTGELFF	TGTGCCAGTAGTCCACGACTAGCGGGGGGGATCGCGAACACCGGGGAGCTGTTTTTT
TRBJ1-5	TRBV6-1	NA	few	CASSRGTTGRGNQPQHF	TGTGCCAGCAGTCGTGGGACCACAGGGAGAGGGAATCAGCCCCAGCATTTT
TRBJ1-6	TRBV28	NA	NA	CASSLSPGDTYNSPLHF	TGTGCCAGCAGTTTGAGTCCTGGGGACACCTATAATTCACCCCTCCACTTT
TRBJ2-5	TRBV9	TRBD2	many	CASSVGTSGQETQYF	TGTGCCAGCAGCGTAGGGACTAGCGGGCAAGAGACCCAGTACTTC
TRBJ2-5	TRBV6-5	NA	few	CASTERQTQYF	TGTGCCAGCACGGAGAGACAGACCCAGTACTTC
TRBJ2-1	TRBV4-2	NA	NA	CASSRSPGGGNEQFF	TGTGCCAGCAGCCGATCCCCCGGGGGTGGGAATGAGCAGTTCTTC
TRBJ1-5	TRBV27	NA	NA	CASSLAGFEHQPQHF	TGTGCCAGCAGTTTAGCGGGGTTCGAACATCAGCCCCAGCATTTT
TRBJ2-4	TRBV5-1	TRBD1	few	CASSTGQGDSKNIQYF	TGCGCCAGCAGCACGGGACAGGGAGATTCCAAAAACATTCAGTACTTC
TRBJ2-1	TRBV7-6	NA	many	CASSFGNNEQFF	TGTGCCAGCAGCTTTGGTAACAATGAGCAGTTCTTC
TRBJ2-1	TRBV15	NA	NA	CATSRDGGSGNEQFF	TGTGCCACCAGCAGAGATGGGGGCTCGGGCAATGAGCAGTTCTTC
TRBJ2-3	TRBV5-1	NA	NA	CASSRLGGYTDTQYF	TGCGCCAGCAGCCGACTCGGGGGATACACAGATACGCAGTATTTT
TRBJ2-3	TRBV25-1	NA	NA	CASSVPYTQYF	TGTGCCAGCAGTGTCCCTTATACGCAGTATTTT